Below are 11 T cell receptor beta chains sequenced from a single sample in a study of persistence of HIV-infected CD4 T cells. These TCRs' antigens remain unknown. This nonspecific control used anti-CD3/anti-CD28 bead stimulation of CD4+ T cells. CD4+ T cells upregulating both CD40 ligand and CD69 were sorted as responding cells. This was the immunoSEQ version 4 assay in survey mode. Using immunoSEQ multiplex PCR, the repertoire was profiled, and TCRdb retains in-frame clones only, with some absent. The sample holds roughly 43,000 clones, around 92% seen once. The input for sequencing was CD4+ T cells sorted from PBMCs after roughly 20-hour stimulation, taken from a patient who received antiretroviral therapy. All receptors come from an adult man with HIV who was CMV-seropositive.

The chain is built from TRBV15 and TRBJ2-6; D is unclear. The germline CDR1 and CDR2 sequences are LNHNV and YYDKDF (reference sequence). V lost 0 bases and J lost 1, with 4 bases in between. This CDR3 is 15 amino acids long. This chain's CDR3 is CATSRDKSGANVLTF. CDR3 nucleotide sequence: TGTGCCACCAGCAGAGATAAATCTGGGGCCAACGTCCTGACTTTC.

The genes are TRBV18 and TRBJ2-2, with a possible D match to TRBD1 (6 bases). V dropped 9 bases and J dropped 6 bases, with 11 bases sitting between them. Germline lookup yields CDR1 KGHSH and CDR2 LQKENI. The CDR3 contains 12 residues. DNA of the CDR3: TGTGCCAGTTCGACAGGCCCCGGGGAGCTGTTTTTT. It translates to CASSTGPGELFF.

The J gene is TRBJ1-6, the V gene TRBV7-8, with D tentatively TRBD1 (5 bases). This CDR3 region has 14 residues. From germline, CDR1 is SGHVS and CDR2 FQNEAQ. V lost 3 bases, J lost 5 bases, and 8 bases lay in between. The CDR3 reads CASSFTDNNSPLHF. The CDR3 nucleotides are TGTGCCAGCAGCTTCACGGACAATAATTCACCCCTCCACTTT.

This clone was observed once. The rearrangement joins TRBV3-1 (or the pseudogene TRBV3-2) to TRBJ1-5; D gene uncertain. V lost 5 bases and J lost 4, with 9 bases in between. Germline CDR1 reads LGHDT; CDR2 reads YNNKEL (reference sequence). The CDR3 runs 13 residues. DNA of the CDR3: TGTGCCAGCAGCTTTCGGGCGAATCAGCCCCAGCATTTT. This encodes CASSFRANQPQHF.

The gene calls are TRBV6-4 and TRBJ2-6; the D is unclear. Germline CDR1 MRHNA, CDR2 SNTAGT. Trimming cost V 2 bases and J 0 bases, with 8 bases left between them. This CDR3 spans 16 amino acids. The CDR3 protein is CASSDQAYSGANVLTF. The DNA for the CDR3 is TGTGCCAGCAGTGACCAGGCCTACTCTGGGGCCAACGTCCTGACTTTC.

The chain uses TRBV5-1 and TRBJ1-1; D not certain. CDR3 length: 14 residues. V lost 0 bases and J 1 base, leaving 7 bases between the germline ends. Germline V gene lookup returns CDR1 SGHRS and CDR2 YFSETQ. The CDR3 here is CASSLDNGNTEAFF. The CDR3 DNA reads as TGCGCCAGCAGCTTGGACAATGGGAACACTGAAGCTTTCTTT.

This clone was detected only a few times. J is TRBJ1-1 and V is TRBV2; 10 bases map to TRBD1. The CDR3 has 14 amino acids. The V and J ends lost 7 bases and 6 bases, in that order; junction bases with no gene match: 8. Germline V gene sequence: CDR1 SNHLY, CDR2 FYNNEI. CDR3 bases: TGTGCCAGCACGATCCGGGACAGGGGAGCTGAAGCTTTCTTT. Protein: CASTIRDRGAEAFF.

This chain joins TRBV25-1 and TRBJ1-6, with no clear D. Germline V lookup: CDR1 MGHDK, CDR2 SYGVNS. V lost 4 bases and J 8 bases, leaving 12 bases between the germline ends. This CDR3 has 14 residues. As DNA, the CDR3 is TGTGCCAGCAGTGCAGTTAGTCCGGATTCACCCCTCCACTTT. It encodes CASSAVSPDSPLHF.

The genes are TRBV6-5 and TRBJ1-3; 7 positions match TRBD1. The CDR3 covers 14 residues. Unmatched junction bases numbered 2, after V lost 2 bases and J lost 4 bases. CDR1 is MNHEY, CDR2 SVGAGI, per germline. The CDR3 spells CASSYRGPGNTIYF. In nucleotides, the CDR3 is TGTGCCAGCAGTTACAGGGGGCCCGGAAACACCATATATTTT.

The rearrangement uses TRBV7-3 and TRBJ1-1, with unresolved D. Per germline, CDR1 SGHTA and CDR2 FQGTGA. V was shortened by 5 bases and J by 0 bases, with 10 bases between the two germline ends. The CDR3 totals 14 residues. CDR3 bases: TGTGCCAGCAGCCGACGGGGAATGAACACTGAAGCTTTCTTT. Residues: CASSRRGMNTEAFF.

The chain links TRBV24-1 to TRBJ1-5; TRBD1 aligns across 8 bases. The V gene end was trimmed by 6 bases and the J gene end by 5 bases; junction bases not matched to a gene: 5. The length of the CDR3 is 14 residues. Germline V gene sequence: CDR1 KGHDR, CDR2 SFDVKD. The CDR3 coding sequence is TGTGCCACCAGTCTGACAGGGGTGGATCAGCCCCAGCATTTT. Encoded protein: CATSLTGVDQPQHF.